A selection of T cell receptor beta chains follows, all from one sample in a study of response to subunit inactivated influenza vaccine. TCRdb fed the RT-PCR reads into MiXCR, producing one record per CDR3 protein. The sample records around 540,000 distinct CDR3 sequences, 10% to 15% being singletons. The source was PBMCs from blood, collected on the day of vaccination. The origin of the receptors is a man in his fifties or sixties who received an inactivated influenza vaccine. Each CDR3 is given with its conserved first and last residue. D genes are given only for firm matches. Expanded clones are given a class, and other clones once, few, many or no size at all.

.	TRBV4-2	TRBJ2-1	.	TGTGCCAGCAGCCAGCGGCCCGGGATCCACAATGAGCAGTTCTTC	CASSQRPGIHNEQFF
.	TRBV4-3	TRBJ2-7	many	TGCGCCAGCAGCCAAGGGACCGATTTCTACGAGCAGTACTTC	CASSQGTDFYEQYF
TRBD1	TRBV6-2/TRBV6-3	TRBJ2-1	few	TGTGCCAGCGGACATGTACCGGGACAGGGGGCGCAGAATGAGCAGTTCTTC	CASGHVPGQGAQNEQFF
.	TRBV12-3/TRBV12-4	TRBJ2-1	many	TGTGCCAGCAGTTTCTTCAGGAATGAGCAGTTCTTC	CASSFFRNEQFF
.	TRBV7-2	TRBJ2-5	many	TGTGCCAGCAGCTTATTGGCTAGCTTTGCCCAAGAGACCCAGTACTTC	CASSLLASFAQETQYF
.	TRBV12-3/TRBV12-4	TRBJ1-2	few	TGTGCCAGCAGTTTTTCAGGGTTCTATGGCTACACCTTC	CASSFSGFYGYTF
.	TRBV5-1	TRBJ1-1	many	TGCGCCAGCACGGGGGAGAACGAAGCTTTCTTT	CASTGENEAFF
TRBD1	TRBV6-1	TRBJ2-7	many	TGTGCCAGCAGTGGACAGGGGATCGAGCAGTACTTC	CASSGQGIEQYF
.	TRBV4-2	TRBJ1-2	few	TGTGCCAGCAGCCAAGATAGAGTTGACAGTCTCTATGGCTACACCTTC	CASSQDRVDSLYGYTF
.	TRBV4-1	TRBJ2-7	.	TGCGCCAGCAGCCAAGAACGGGGCCTCTCCTACGAGCAGTACTTC	CASSQERGLSYEQYF
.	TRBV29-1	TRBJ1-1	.	TGCAGCGTTGCGGGAACAGAGTCGAACACTGAAGCTTTCTTT	CSVAGTESNTEAFF
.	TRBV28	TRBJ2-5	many	TGTGCCAGCAGAACCCAGTTCCAAGAGACCCAGTACTTC	CASRTQFQETQYF
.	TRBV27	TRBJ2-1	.	TGTGCCAGCAGTTTTTCACAGGGATCGTACAATGAGCAGTTCTTC	CASSFSQGSYNEQFF
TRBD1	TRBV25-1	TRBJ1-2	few	TGTGCCAGCAGTGAAGCCGGGACAGGGGGCTTCTATGGCTACACCTTC	CASSEAGTGGFYGYTF
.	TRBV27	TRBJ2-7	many	TGTGCCAGCAGTTTATCCAGTACCTACGAGCAGTACTTC	CASSLSSTYEQYF
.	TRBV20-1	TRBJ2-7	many	TGCAGTGCCTATAGCGGACTCTCCTACGAGCAGTACTTC	CSAYSGLSYEQYF
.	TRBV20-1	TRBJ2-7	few	TGCAGTGCTAGACGGAACTTAGGCGAGCAGTACTTC	CSARRNLGEQYF
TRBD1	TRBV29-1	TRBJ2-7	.	TGCAGCGCCCTACCGGGACAGGGTCACTACGAGCAGTACTTC	CSALPGQGHYEQYF
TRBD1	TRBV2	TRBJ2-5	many	TGTGCCAGCAACCTCGGGACAGCCCGAGAGACCCAGTACTTC	CASNLGTARETQYF
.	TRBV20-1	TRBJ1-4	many	TGCAGTGCTTCTAGTGGACGGTTTGATGAAAAACTGTTTTTT	CSASSGRFDEKLFF
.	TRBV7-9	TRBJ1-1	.	TGTGCCAGCACCCAGCGGCTGAACACTGAAGCTTTCTTT	CASTQRLNTEAFF
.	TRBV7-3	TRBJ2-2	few	TGTTCCAGCAGCGAAGTACAGGGTAACACCGGGGAGCTGTTTTTT	CSSSEVQGNTGELFF
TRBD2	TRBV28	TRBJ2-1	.	TGTGCCAGCAGTTTATCTAGCGGGAATTCCTACAATGAGCAGTTCTTC	CASSLSSGNSYNEQFF
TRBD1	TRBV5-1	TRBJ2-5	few	TGCGCCAGCAGACTAGGACAGGGGACGGGAGAGACCCAGTACTTC	CASRLGQGTGETQYF
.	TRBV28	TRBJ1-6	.	TGTGCCAGCAGTTTGGGACCCTCGACCGGAGATTCACCCCTCCACTTT	CASSLGPSTGDSPLHF
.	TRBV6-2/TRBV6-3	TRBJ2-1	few	TGTGCCAGCCGCCACATCAGAGGACGTAATGAGCAGTTCTTC	CASRHIRGRNEQFF
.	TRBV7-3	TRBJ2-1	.	TGTGCCAGCAGCTTGGGGCCTATCTCGGGCTCGAAGGGCTACAATGAGCAGTTCTTC	CASSLGPISGSKGYNEQFF
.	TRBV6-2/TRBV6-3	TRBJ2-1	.	TGTGCCAGCAGTTACGGGACTGAATATTACAATGAGCAGTTCTTC	CASSYGTEYYNEQFF
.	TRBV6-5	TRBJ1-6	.	TGTGCCAGCAGTTACAGGCCAGAGAGATATAATTCACCCCTCCACTTT	CASSYRPERYNSPLHF
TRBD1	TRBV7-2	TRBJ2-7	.	TGTGCCAGCAGCTTAGTTCAGGGGGTATACGAGCAGTACTTC	CASSLVQGVYEQYF
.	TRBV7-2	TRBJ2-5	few	TGTGCCAGCAGCCTGTCTTGGCCAGAGACCCAGTACTTC	CASSLSWPETQYF
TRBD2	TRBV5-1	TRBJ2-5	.	TGCGCCAGCAGCTTGGGGCCTAGCGGGCGCGTTCAAGAGACCCAGTACTTC	CASSLGPSGRVQETQYF